This T cell receptor (beta chain) is drawn from a study of shared clonotypes between healthy human individuals. Study results and caveats: An effect of sequencing depth on clonotype sharing among donors was expected.

V trimming: 0 bases; J trimming: 3 bases; junction bases outside the gene matches: 5. The CDR3 is 16 residues long. Germline V gene sequence: CDR1 SGHRS, CDR2 YFSETQ. Remarks on this clone: Its target is unknown.

Measured with immunoSEQ multiplex PCR; TCRdb has only the in-frame clones, and not every one. The table records hundreds of thousands of clones, around three quarters of them present only once. The TCR comes from a middle-aged woman in good health. Some clones in this sample may be carry-over from other donors' samples. Sequencing was done on a sample of PBMCs. The rearrangement uses TRBV5-1 and TRBJ1-4; TRBD1 agrees at 7 bases. The CDR3 nucleotides read TGCGCCAGCAGCTTGGGAACAGGGGAGGCTAATGAAAAACTGTTTTTT. It specifies CASSLGTGEANEKLFF.